This T cell receptor (beta chain) is drawn from a study of T cell responses to AZD1222 COVID-19 vaccine (dated by TCRdb to 2020 to 2022). Study-level background: TCR sequencing covered more than 230 trial participants: 207 given two doses of AZD1222 and 26 given two doses of MenACWY control vaccine. Trial participants were enrolled by age into 18-55, 56-69 and 70-plus year subgroups, with around 150, 28 and 57 TCR-sequenced participants respectively.

Here is what the overall study found, with its caveats: Nearly half of unique spike-specific TCRs reportedly recognized epitopes outside regions mutated in the B.1.351 and B.1.1.7 variants. A significant rise in spike-specific TCR breadth and depth was observed after two AZD1222 doses relative to day 0 and relative to MenACWY recipients. Vaccine-associated CD4 TCRs spanned the whole spike protein, with dominant responses in regions 160-218 and 743-854. The 56-69-year group was small, and its depth increase did not reach significance, likely because of low power. No day 14 peak-response samples were available, so repertoires were characterized only after the peak T cell response. Participants were mostly white British and included more females than males, and it was suggested by the authors that clonal diversity may have been underestimated. Conclusions about previously exposed vaccinees are limited, since just five to seven AZD1222 recipients were seropositive for SARS-CoV-2 at baseline.

Of note for this clone: Which antigen it targets is not known. No qualities accompany the bases; no much larger clone lies one base away.

Taken from the germline V gene (reference sequence), the CDR1 and CDR2 loops are SGHNT and YYREEE. The CDR3 contains 14 residues, cysteine and phenylalanine counted. Just CDR3 DNA is preserved here, 42 bases in frame from base 1. Deletion took 4 bases off V and 7 bases off J, with a span of 17 bases between the germline ends. The sample's time point label is to be understood as: baseline before first vaccination. The treatment or condition label, read with the paper, signifies: meningococcal conjugate vaccine given as trial control. The vaccinee samples were drawn from two UK trials, COV001 and COV002, one of which was a single-blind randomized controlled phase 2/3 trial testing AZD1222 (ChAdOx1 nCoV-19) in healthy adults. For TCRbeta chain sequencing, PBMC samples from trial participants were taken at day 0 and at day 28 after the second dose. The CDR3 regions of human TCRbeta chains were analyzed by immunosequencing. The published analysis was carried out like this. TCRs in the repertoires were compared against a reference library of SARS-CoV-2-specific TCRs that had been generated with the MIRA antigen-specificity platform. Breadth meant the fraction of unique TCRs that were SARS-CoV-2-associated, whereas depth meant the fraction of total T cells that were SARS-CoV-2-associated. Using the MIRA data, every spike-specific TCR was mapped to the spike region that the TCR reacted to and assigned to either a CD4 or a CD8 class. Log10-transformed breadth and depth values were compared by one-way ANOVA with Sidak's multiple comparisons tests. Sourced from immuneACCESS, this table was stored by TCRdb with only in-frame sequences that have V and J called. A share of the clones is absent; for the studies checked, an unresolved V gene accounts for under half, and the remainder has no known explanation. Clonal size and the V and J genes are those of that table, whereas D and trimming came from the DNA. The sample yields tens of thousands of clones; more than 75% were counted once. Clones ranked in the top ten supply roughly 5.6% of the sample.

This sample comprised peripheral blood, obtained on day 0 of MenACWY control vaccination. The origin of this receptor is an adult in good health. The V gene is TRBV5-4 and the J gene is TRBJ1-2; the D gene is perhaps TRBD1, on 6 matching bases. Here the CDR3 is given as CASSVGGGWSGYTF. The base sequence is TGTGCCAGCAGCGTTGGAGGGGGGTGGAGTGGCTACACCTTC.